These T cell receptor beta chains were read from a single sample in a study of blood T cell repertoires in COVID-19. Measured with immunoSEQ multiplex PCR; TCRdb has only the in-frame clones, and not every one. This sample has 60,000 or so clones, with approximately 82% found just once. Material for sequencing was peripheral blood. These TCRs come from a woman of 80 years or more with acute or convalescent COVID-19. The CDR3 runs from the conserved cysteine through the conserved F or W. The D gene is left open where the match is weak. Clone sizes are given selectively: once, few, many, or a class where the clone is expanded.

CASSQDRVVAGELFF TGCGCCAGCAGCCAAGATAGAGTAGTCGCCGGGGAGCTGTTTTTT TRBJ2-2 TRBV4-1 . .
CASSSQFRANTEAFF TGTGCCAGCAGCTCCCAATTCAGGGCGAACACTGAAGCTTTCTTT TRBJ1-1 TRBV11-2 . .
CASAPAGGWDEQFF TGTGCCAGCGCCCCAGCGGGGGGGTGGGATGAGCAGTTCTTC TRBJ2-1 TRBV9 . TRBD2
CASSSYGYTF TGTGCCAGTAGCAGCTATGGCTACACCTTC TRBJ1-2 TRBV19 few .
CASSLLARPYEQYF TGTGCCAGCAGCTTACTAGCGAGGCCCTACGAGCAGTACTTC TRBJ2-7 TRBV7-3 . .
CAFVGDRANYGYTF TGTGCGTTCGTCGGGGACAGAGCTAACTATGGCTACACCTTC TRBJ1-2 TRBV30 . TRBD1
CASSLGHLRNTEAFF TGCGCCAGCAGCTTGGGACACCTAAGGAACACTGAAGCTTTCTTT TRBJ1-1 TRBV5-1 . .
CASRNTGAGYGYTF TGTGCCAGCAGGAATACAGGGGCTGGCTATGGCTACACCTTC TRBJ1-2 TRBV6-5 . TRBD1
CSADRGNTIYF TGCAGTGCTGACAGGGGAAACACCATATATTTT TRBJ1-3 TRBV20-1 . .
CASENNVGETQYF TGCGCCAGCGAGAATAACGTTGGTGAGACCCAGTACTTC TRBJ2-5 TRBV5-1 . .
CASSAARTANEKLFF TGTGCCAGCAGCGCCGCCCGGACAGCTAATGAAAAACTGTTTTTT TRBJ1-4 TRBV2 . .
CASSPELVHEQYF TGTGCCAGCAGTCCCGAACTAGTCCACGAGCAGTACTTC TRBJ2-7 TRBV12-3/TRBV12-4 few .
CATSDPREGWQETQYF TGTGCCACCAGTGATCCCCGGGAGGGTTGGCAAGAGACCCAGTACTTC TRBJ2-5 TRBV24-1 . TRBD2
CASSQDWRGVSRYATDTQYF TGCGCCAGCAGCCAAGATTGGCGGGGGGTCTCACGCTACGCCACAGATACGCAGTATTTT TRBJ2-3 TRBV4-3 . TRBD2
CSVEDWAGAPYEQYF TGCAGCGTTGAAGATTGGGCAGGGGCGCCCTACGAGCAGTACTTC TRBJ2-7 TRBV29-1 once .
CASSQGQTAKNIQYF TGTGCCAGCAGTCAGGGACAGACCGCCAAAAACATTCAGTACTTC TRBJ2-4 TRBV2 . TRBD1
CASSRSEANYGYTF TGCGCCAGCAGCCGCTCCGAGGCTAACTATGGCTACACCTTC TRBJ1-2 TRBV4-3 . .
CASSLVRGPTSWAQYF TGTGCCAGCAGCTTAGTAAGGGGCCCCACTAGCTGGGCCCAGTACTTC TRBJ2-5 TRBV11-2 . .
CASADGAWGEKLFF TGTGCCAGTGCCGATGGGGCGTGGGGTGAAAAACTGTTTTTT TRBJ1-4 TRBV19 . .
CASSDIQGSPLHF TGCGCCAGCAGTGATATACAGGGATCACCCCTCCACTTT TRBJ1-6 TRBV10-1 . .
CASSSSGWANQPQHF TGTGCCAGCAGCTCCTCTGGGTGGGCGAATCAGCCCCAGCATTTT TRBJ1-5 TRBV7-8 . .
CASSVGAGEAFF TGTGCCAGCAGCGTAGGGGCGGGTGAAGCTTTCTTT TRBJ1-1 TRBV9 . .
CASSESGRGFGYTF TGTGCCAGCAGTGAATCGGGCAGGGGTTTTGGCTACACCTTC TRBJ1-2 TRBV2 . .
CASSYSYRDTRVPSDEAFF TGTGCCAGCAGTTACTCGTACAGGGACACGAGGGTTCCCAGCGATGAAGCTTTCTTT TRBJ1-1 TRBV6-7 . .
CASSRTPGNSGNTIYF TGTGCCAGCAGCCGAACCCCAGGGAACTCTGGAAACACCATATATTTT TRBJ1-3 TRBV3-1/TRBV3-2 . .
CASSQDLGTGVSGEKLFF TGCGCCAGCAGCCAAGATTTAGGGACAGGGGTTTCAGGTGAAAAACTGTTTTTT TRBJ1-4 TRBV4-3 . TRBD1
CAISRETYEQYF TGTGCCATCAGTCGCGAGACCTACGAGCAGTACTTC TRBJ2-7 TRBV10-3 . .
CASGAGTYEQYF TGCGCCAGCGGCGCCGGGACCTACGAGCAGTACTTC TRBJ2-7 TRBV5-1 . .
CASSPRGIEKLFF TGTGCCAGCAGCCCTAGGGGGATAGAAAAACTGTTTTTT TRBJ1-4 TRBV5-5 . .
CASGPDRGGEQYF TGTGCTAGTGGACCGGACAGGGGCGGAGAGCAGTACTTC TRBJ2-7 TRBV12-5 once TRBD1
CASSFSQGGTEAFF TGTGCCAGCAGCTTTTCACAGGGGGGCACTGAAGCTTTCTTT TRBJ1-1 TRBV7-6 . TRBD1
CASSSDFTGELFF TGCGCCAGCAGCTCGGACTTCACCGGGGAGCTGTTTTTT TRBJ2-2 TRBV5-1 once .
CASSQGAPNTEAFF TGTGCCAGCTCTCAGGGGGCCCCGAACACTGAAGCTTTCTTT TRBJ1-1 TRBV11-3 . TRBD1
CASRRQGGNTIYF TGTGCCAGCAGACGACAGGGGGGAAACACCATATATTTT TRBJ1-3 TRBV6-5 . TRBD1
CASSPGTGNNQPQHF TGTGCCAGCTCACCCGGGACAGGGAACAATCAGCCCCAGCATTTT TRBJ1-5 TRBV18 few TRBD1
CAISDGGRRAFF TGTGCCATCAGTGACGGGGGGCGTAGAGCTTTCTTT TRBJ1-1 TRBV10-3 . .
CASSPRGGNPGNTIYF TGTGCCAGCAGCCCCCGGGGGGGGAATCCTGGAAACACCATATATTTT TRBJ1-3 TRBV9 . .
CASSKGQGRAPDTQYF TGTGCCAGCAGCAAAGGCCAGGGGCGGGCCCCAGATACGCAGTATTTT TRBJ2-3 TRBV11-3 . .
CASSFGGARGNTIYF TGTGCCAGCAGTTTTGGCGGGGCGAGAGGAAACACCATATATTTT TRBJ1-3 TRBV28 . .
CASMTGDTEAFF TGTGCCAGCATGACAGGGGATACTGAAGCTTTCTTT TRBJ1-1 TRBV2 once TRBD1
CASSPEDRPEQYF TGTGCCAGCAGCCCAGAGGACAGGCCCGAGCAGTACTTC TRBJ2-7 TRBV9 . TRBD1
CASSSGLAGASRVETQYF TGTGCCAGCAGTTCCGGACTAGCGGGCGCCAGCCGGGTAGAGACCCAGTACTTC TRBJ2-5 TRBV28 . TRBD2
CASSPPMGAGNTEAFF TGTGCCAGCAGCCCGCCCATGGGGGCCGGGAACACTGAAGCTTTCTTT TRBJ1-1 TRBV5-6 . .
CASTLVGRGQETQYF TGTGCCAGCACTTTGGTGGGCAGGGGCCAAGAGACCCAGTACTTC TRBJ2-5 TRBV2 . .
CASSFQDRIHQPQHF TGTGCCAGCAGTTTCCAGGACAGGATCCATCAGCCCCAGCATTTT TRBJ1-5 TRBV27 . TRBD1
CASSRSPGGVEKLFF TGTGCCAGCAGCAGATCCCCCGGAGGGGTTGAAAAACTGTTTTTT TRBJ1-4 TRBV7-2 . .
CASSKGGDSGGYTF TGTGCCAGCAGCAAAGGCGGGGATTCGGGCGGCTACACCTTC TRBJ1-2 TRBV21-1 few .
CASSHPGTGGSYTF TGTGCCAGCAGTCATCCCGGGACAGGGGGTAGCTACACCTTC TRBJ1-2 TRBV7-8 . TRBD1
CASSPLSRGLETQYF TGTGCCAGCAGCCCCCTGTCTAGAGGGCTAGAGACCCAGTACTTC TRBJ2-5 TRBV9 . .
CSVEAQNDNYGYTF TGCAGCGTTGAAGCACAGAACGACAACTATGGCTACACCTTC TRBJ1-2 TRBV29-1 . .
CASTIGTGGPGNEQFF TGTGCCAGCACCATAGGGACAGGGGGTCCGGGTAATGAGCAGTTCTTC TRBJ2-1 TRBV28 . TRBD1
CASSVEGRYGTEAFF TGTGCCAGCAGCGTAGAGGGGCGGTACGGCACTGAAGCTTTCTTT TRBJ1-1 TRBV9 . .
CASRIGVNTDTQYF TGTGCCAGCAGGATAGGGGTTAACACAGATACGCAGTATTTT TRBJ2-3 TRBV2 . .